The 15 T cell receptor beta chains below all came from one sample that was sequenced in a study of beta chain features in type 1 diabetes. General study results and limits: Shorter TCRB CDR3s, moderately but significantly so, were found in Type 1 diabetes patients in all four CD4+ subsets.

These receptors' targets are unknown. cDNA synthesis used the whole RNA isolate, giving expressed TCRB sequences. Profiled with immunoSEQ multiplex PCR; TCRdb holds only in-frame clones, not every one. The data show approximately 360,000 clones, over 10% seen once. Material: naive CD4+ T cells from blood. These receptors were taken from a young woman with type 1 diabetes.

The chain has TRBV2 and TRBJ1-5; 9 bases agree with TRBD1. This CDR3 is 15 amino acids long. Germline V CDR1 and CDR2: SNHLY, FYNNEI. V shed 6 bases, J shed 6 bases, and the junction held 9 bases outside the gene matches. CDR3 DNA: TGTGCCAGCAGACCCCTCGGGACAGGGTTTCAGCCCCAGCATTTT. This translates into CASRPLGTGFQPQHF. The whole variable domain, filled in from reference TRBV2 and TRBJ1-5, reads EPEVTQTPSHQVTQMGQEVILRCVPISNHLYFYWYRQILGQKVEFLVSFYNNEISEKSEIFDDQFSVERPDGSNFTLKIRSTKLEDSAMYFCASRPLGTGFQPQHFGDGTRLSIL.

This clone occurred a few times. The chain recombines TRBV6-5 with TRBJ2-5; TRBD2 might be the D (5 bases). The CDR3 length is 15 residues. Trimming pared 2 bases from V and 9 bases from J, leaving 19 bases between. The germline CDR1 and CDR2 sequences are MNHEY and SVGAGI. The CDR3 region is CASSYRSLAGISQYF. The CDR3 bases are TGTGCCAGCAGTTACCGGAGCTTAGCCGGGATATCCCAGTACTTC.

This chain links TRBV28 with TRBJ2-5; 16 bases line up with TRBD2. The CDR3 is made up of 16 amino acids. Per germline, CDR1 MDHEN and CDR2 SYDVKM. V shed 5 bases, J shed 7 bases, and the junction held 7 bases outside the gene matches. This CDR3 is CASSPGLAGGLATQYF. The DNA for the CDR3 is TGTGCCAGCAGTCCGGGACTAGCGGGAGGGCTTGCGACCCAGTACTTC. The full variable domain, in which reference TRBV28 and TRBJ2-5 provide the parts outside the CDR3, is DVKVTQSSRYLVKRTGEKVFLECVQDMDHENMFWYRQDPGLGLRLIYFSYDVKMKEKGDIPEGYSVSREKKERFSLILESASTNQTSMYLCASSPGLAGGLATQYFGPGTRLLVL.

This clone was found a few times. V usage is TRBV19 and J usage is TRBJ1-6; TRBD1 agrees at 9 bases. The CDR3 runs to 16 residues. The V and J ends lost 7 bases and 7 bases, in that order; junction bases with no gene match: 11. CDR1 LNHDA and CDR2 SQIVND come from the germline V gene (reference sequence). In DNA, the CDR3 is TGTGCCAGTACCGTCGGGACAGGGCCTAGAAATTCACCCCTCCACTTT. It is translated as CASTVGTGPRNSPLHF.

This clone was recorded a few times. This sequence joins TRBV7-8 and TRBJ1-5; tentative D call: TRBD1 (6 bases). V lost 0 bases and J lost 6, with 12 bases in between. This CDR3 spans 15 amino acids. Germline CDR1 reads SGHVS; CDR2 reads FQNEAQ. The CDR3 DNA is TGTGCCAGCAGCTTAGCGCAGGGGAGGGTTCAGCCCCAGCATTTT. It yields the protein CASSLAQGRVQPQHF.

V is TRBV5-6 and J is TRBJ1-4; 7 bases match TRBD1. V lost 4 bases to trimming and J lost 7 bases; unmatched junction nucleotides: 10. The CDR3 consists of 15 residues. Germline-derived CDR1 and CDR2 are SGHDT and YYEEEE. CDR3 region: CASSPSRDSREKLFF. The CDR3 region has the DNA TGTGCCAGCAGCCCGTCCCGGGACAGTCGTGAAAAACTGTTTTTT.

V and J are TRBV21-1 and TRBJ1-6; TRBD1 was called by the table and not checked on the DNA. TRBV21-1 has pseudogene status. CDR3 length: 14 amino acids. CDR3 residues: CASSKQGRNSPLHF. The CDR3 DNA reads TGTGCCAGCAGCAAGCAGGGTCGGAATTCACCCCTCCACTTT.

Only a few counts were recorded for this clone. The chain links TRBV9 to TRBJ1-2; 7 bases line up with TRBD1. CDR3 length: 16 amino acids. J was trimmed by 4 bases and V by 0 bases; bases with no gene match: 9. In germline, CDR1 is SGDLS, CDR2 YYNGEE. The CDR3 DNA reads TGTGCCAGCAGCGTAGGGAGGACAGGAGGAGGCTATGGCTACACCTTC. Translating gives CASSVGRTGGGYGYTF.

This clone was detected only a few times. The chain has TRBV4-3 and TRBJ1-1; D is uncertain. The CDR3 is 14 amino acids. The V end lost 1 base, the J end lost 0 bases, and 6 bases lay between the germline ends. CDR1 is LGHNA and CDR2 is YSLEER in the germline V gene. The CDR3 loop is CASSQGHLNTEAFF. CDR3 coding DNA: TGCGCCAGCAGCCAAGGACATCTGAACACTGAAGCTTTCTTT.

The chain joins TRBV7-2 to TRBJ2-3; D is unresolved. V lost 3 bases and J lost 1, with 5 bases in between. The CDR3 runs 13 residues. Per germline, CDR1 SGHTA and CDR2 FQGNSA. CDR3 bases: TGTGCCAGCAGCTTTACGGGCACAGATACGCAGTATTTT. This sequence encodes CASSFTGTDTQYF.

This clone has just one count. The chain links TRBV27 to TRBJ1-2; D remains unclear. Trimming removed 4 bases from V and 5 bases from J, with 11 bases in between. In germline, CDR1 is MNHEY, CDR2 SMNVEV (reference sequence). The CDR3 sequence is 13 residues long. CDR3 DNA: TGTGCCAGCAGTTCCGGGAACGAATATGGCTACACCTTC. Protein sequence: CASSSGNEYGYTF.

The CDR3 spells CASSSGLSSYNSPLHF. In DNA, the CDR3 is TGTGCCAGCAGCTCGGGATTGAGCTCCTATAATTCACCCCTCCACTTT. This rearrangement joins TRBV13 to TRBJ1-6; D is unclear. CDR1 PRHDT and CDR2 FYEKMQ come from the germline V gene (reference sequence). The CDR3 covers 16 residues. V was cut by 4 bases and J by 0 bases, with 10 bases left in between.

The chain carries TRBV28 and TRBJ1-2; the D gene is possibly TRBD1 (6 bases). The CDR3 has 15 residues. CDR1 and CDR2 from the germline V gene are MDHEN and SYDVKM. Trimming removed 5 bases at V and 8 bases at J, with 21 bases between. CDR3 region: CASSRGQTPFGGYTF. In DNA form, the CDR3 reads TGTGCCAGCAGTCGCGGACAGACACCCTTTGGCGGCTACACCTTC.

The rearrangement uses TRBV25-1 and TRBJ1-6; D unclear. The length of the CDR3 is 15 residues. Trimming took off 3 bases at V and 10 bases at J, with 16 bases between the two ends. Germline lookup yields CDR1 MGHDK and CDR2 SYGVNS. The CDR3 here is CASSDVQERHSPLHF. The CDR3 DNA follows: TGTGCCAGCAGTGATGTGCAGGAAAGACACTCACCCCTCCACTTT.

For the CDR3, the DNA is TGTGCCATCAGAGACATGCGGGAGCTGTTTTTT. Encoded protein: CAIRDMRELFF. The chain recombines TRBV10-3 with TRBJ2-2; D ambiguous. This CDR3 is built from 11 residues. V was shortened by 6 bases and J by 9 bases, with 8 bases between the two germline ends. From germline, CDR1 is ENHRY and CDR2 SYGVKD.